This TCR beta chain was observed in a study of shared clonotypes between healthy human individuals. Study-level findings and limits: Around 5% of naive CD4 clonotypes were shared across a handful of donors. Naive subsets generally exceeded memory subsets in estimated richness.

In the case of this clone: Its specificity is not known. One end of the junction does not line up with germline, which may come from a read error.

The CDR3 has 15 amino acids. In germline, CDR1 is SSHAT, CDR2 FNYEAQ (reference sequence). The test was conducted at deep level. Sequencing was performed with immunoSEQ multiplex PCR; in TCRdb, only in-frame clones are kept and a portion is missing. The profile shows more than 2 million clones, around 95% of them singletons. Those who donated, Caucasian adults without exception, all lived in Nashville, Tennessee. The sample consisted of naive CD4+ T cells sorted from blood. Sample subset: CD45RA+ positively selected. The rearrangement links TRBV7-7 to TRBJ2-5, with D perhaps TRBD1 or TRBD2 (5 bases each). The TCR originated in a man in his late teens or twenties in good health. CDR3 in amino acids: CASSLEWGNRETQYF. The CDR3 DNA reads TGTGCTAGCAGTCTAGAATGGGGGAACCGAGAGACCCAGTACTTC. The variable domain in full, with the rest retrieved from reference TRBV7-7 and TRBJ2-5, is GAGVSQSPRYKVTKRGQDVTLRCDPISSHATLYWYQQALGQGPEFLTYFNYEAQPDKSGLPSDRFSAERPEGSISTLTIQRTEQRDSAMYRCASSLEWGNRETQYFGPGTRLLVL.